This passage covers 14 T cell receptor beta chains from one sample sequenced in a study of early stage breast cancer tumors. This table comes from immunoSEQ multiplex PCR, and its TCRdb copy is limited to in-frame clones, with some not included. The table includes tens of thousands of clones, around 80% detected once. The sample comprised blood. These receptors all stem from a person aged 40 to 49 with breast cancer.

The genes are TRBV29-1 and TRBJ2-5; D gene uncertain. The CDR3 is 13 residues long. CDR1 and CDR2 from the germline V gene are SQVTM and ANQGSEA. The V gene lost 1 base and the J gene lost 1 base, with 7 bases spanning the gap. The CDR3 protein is CSVEGSSQETQYF. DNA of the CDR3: TGCAGCGTTGAAGGGTCTAGCCAAGAGACCCAGTACTTC.

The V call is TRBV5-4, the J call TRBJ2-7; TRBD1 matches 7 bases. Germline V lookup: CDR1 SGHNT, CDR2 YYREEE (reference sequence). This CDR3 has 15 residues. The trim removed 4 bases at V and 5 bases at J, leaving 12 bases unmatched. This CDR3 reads CASSRQGPRVHEQYF. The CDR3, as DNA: TGTGCCAGCAGCAGACAGGGTCCCAGGGTCCACGAGCAGTACTTC.

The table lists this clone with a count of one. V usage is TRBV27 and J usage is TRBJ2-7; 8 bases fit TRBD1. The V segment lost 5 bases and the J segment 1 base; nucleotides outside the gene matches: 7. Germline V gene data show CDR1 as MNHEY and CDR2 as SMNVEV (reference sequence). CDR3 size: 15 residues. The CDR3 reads CASSPTTGVSYEQYF. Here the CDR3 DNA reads TGTGCCAGCAGTCCTACGACAGGGGTATCCTACGAGCAGTACTTC.

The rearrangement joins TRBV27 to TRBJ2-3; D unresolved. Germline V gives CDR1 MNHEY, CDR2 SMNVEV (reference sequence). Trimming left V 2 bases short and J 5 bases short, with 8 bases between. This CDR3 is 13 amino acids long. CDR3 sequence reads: CASSLAYGDTQYF. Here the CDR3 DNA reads TGTGCCAGCAGTTTAGCGTATGGAGATACGCAGTATTTT.

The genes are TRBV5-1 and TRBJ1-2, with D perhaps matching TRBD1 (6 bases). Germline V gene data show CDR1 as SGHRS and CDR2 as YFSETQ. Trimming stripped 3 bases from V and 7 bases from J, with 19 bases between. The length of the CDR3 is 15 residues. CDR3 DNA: TGCGCCAGCAGCTCGAACTCCGGGGGGGCTAGTGGCTACACCTTC. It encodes CASSSNSGGASGYTF.

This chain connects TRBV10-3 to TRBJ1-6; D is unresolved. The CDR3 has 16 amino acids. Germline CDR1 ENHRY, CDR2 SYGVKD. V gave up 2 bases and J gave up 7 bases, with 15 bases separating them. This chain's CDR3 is CAISENGGKGNSPLHF. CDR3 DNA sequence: TGTGCCATCAGTGAGAATGGAGGGAAGGGAAATTCACCCCTCCACTTT.

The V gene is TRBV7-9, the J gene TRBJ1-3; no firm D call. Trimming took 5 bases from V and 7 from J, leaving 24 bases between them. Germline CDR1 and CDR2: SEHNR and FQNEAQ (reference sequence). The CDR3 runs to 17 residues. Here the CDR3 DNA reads TGTGCCAGCAGCCCCCGGATTTTGGTGGGCGGGATGAACACCATATATTTT. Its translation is CASSPRILVGGMNTIYF.

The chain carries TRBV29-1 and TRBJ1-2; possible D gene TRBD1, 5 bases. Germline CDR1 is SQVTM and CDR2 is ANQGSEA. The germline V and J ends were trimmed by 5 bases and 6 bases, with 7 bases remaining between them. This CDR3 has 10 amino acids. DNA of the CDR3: TGCAGCGTTCGGGGCGATGGCTACACCTTC. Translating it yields CSVRGDGYTF.

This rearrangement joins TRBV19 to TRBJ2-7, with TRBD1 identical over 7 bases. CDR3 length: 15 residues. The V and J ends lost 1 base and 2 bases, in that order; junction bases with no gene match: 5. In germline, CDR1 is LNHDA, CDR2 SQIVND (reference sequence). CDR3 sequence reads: CASSIGQGFPYEQYF. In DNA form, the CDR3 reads TGTGCCAGTAGTATAGGACAGGGCTTCCCCTACGAGCAGTACTTC.

The CDR3 is CASRFGFDPTYEQYF. Written as DNA, the CDR3 is TGTGCCAGCAGATTTGGGTTTGACCCCACCTACGAGCAGTACTTC. V usage is TRBV27 and J usage is TRBJ2-7; D uncertain. Germline assignment: CDR1 MNHEY and CDR2 SMNVEV (reference sequence). V dropped 6 bases and J dropped 2 bases, with 17 bases sitting between them. This CDR3 has 15 residues.

This CDR3 reads CASSQGLRAGIYGYTF. CDR3 bases: TGCGCCAGCAGCCAAGGTCTCAGGGCAGGGATCTATGGCTACACCTTC. V is TRBV4-1 and J is TRBJ1-2, with a tentative D call TRBD1 (5 bases). V dropped 1 base and J dropped 4 bases, with 16 bases sitting between them. Germline-derived CDR1 and CDR2 are MGHRA and YSYEKL. This CDR3 region has 16 residues.

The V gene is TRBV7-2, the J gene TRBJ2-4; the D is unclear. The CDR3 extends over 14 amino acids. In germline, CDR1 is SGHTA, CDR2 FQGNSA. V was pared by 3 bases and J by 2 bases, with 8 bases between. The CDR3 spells CASSFTMTKNIQYF. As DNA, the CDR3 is TGTGCCAGCAGCTTTACAATGACCAAAAACATTCAGTACTTC. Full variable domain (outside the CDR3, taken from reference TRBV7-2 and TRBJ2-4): GAGVSQSPSNKVTEKGKDVELRCDPISGHTALYWYRQSLGQGLEFLIYFQGNSAPDKSGLPSDRFSAERTGGSVSTLTIQRTQQEDSAVYLCASSFTMTKNIQYFGAGTRLSVL.

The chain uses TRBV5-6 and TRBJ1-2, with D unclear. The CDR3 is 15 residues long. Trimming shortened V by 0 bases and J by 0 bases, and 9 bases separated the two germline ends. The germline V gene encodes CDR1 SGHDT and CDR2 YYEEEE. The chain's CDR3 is CASSLASGANYGYTF. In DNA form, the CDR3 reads TGTGCCAGCAGCTTGGCTTCAGGAGCTAACTATGGCTACACCTTC.

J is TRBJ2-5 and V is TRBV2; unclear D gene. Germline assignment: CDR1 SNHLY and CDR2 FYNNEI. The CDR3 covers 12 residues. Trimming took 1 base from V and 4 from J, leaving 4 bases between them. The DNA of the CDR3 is TGTGCCAGCAGTGAAGGTAGAGAGACCCAGTACTTC. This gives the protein CASSEGRETQYF.